This TCR beta chain was sequenced during a study of T cells expressing NK-cell markers. The TCR beta cDNA came from 5'RACE template switching with UMIs. TCRdb re-called the 5' RACE reads; one entry per CDR3 protein, DNA not given. This listing includes a few hundred thousand distinct CDR3 sequences. The CDR3 length is 18 residues. Per germline, CDR1 SGHVS and CDR2 FNYEAQ. The receptor was isolated from a man younger than 35 in good health. This chain joins TRBV7-6 and TRBJ2-5; TCRdb gives TRBD1 as the D gene, but with no DNA this cannot be confirmed. Input material: blood T cells: a sorted CD56 or NKG2C T cell subset, CD4+ or CD8+ T cells, or bulk PBMC T cells (not recorded which). The CDR3 protein is CASSLDGQGVVVAETQYF.